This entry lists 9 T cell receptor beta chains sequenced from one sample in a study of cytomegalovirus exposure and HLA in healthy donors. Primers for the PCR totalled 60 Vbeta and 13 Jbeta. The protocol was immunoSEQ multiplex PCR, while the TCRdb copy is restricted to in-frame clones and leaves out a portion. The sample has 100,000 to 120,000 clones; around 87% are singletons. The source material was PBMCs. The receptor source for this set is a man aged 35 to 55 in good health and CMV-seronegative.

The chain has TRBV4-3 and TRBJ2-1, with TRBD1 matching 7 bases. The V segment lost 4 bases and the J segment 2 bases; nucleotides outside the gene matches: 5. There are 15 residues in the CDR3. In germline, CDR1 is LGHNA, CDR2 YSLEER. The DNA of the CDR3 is TGCGCCAGCAGCCGAGAGGGGGCGGCCTACAATGAGCAGTTCTTC. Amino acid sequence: CASSREGAAYNEQFF.

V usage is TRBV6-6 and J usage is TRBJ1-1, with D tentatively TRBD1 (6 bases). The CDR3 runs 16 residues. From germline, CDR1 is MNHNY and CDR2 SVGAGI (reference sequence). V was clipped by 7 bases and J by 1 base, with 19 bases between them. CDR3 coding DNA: TGTGCCAGCACCCCAACGGGGGGCGCGAGGAACACTGAAGCTTTCTTT. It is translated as CASTPTGGARNTEAFF.

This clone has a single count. The CDR3 DNA is TGTGCCAGCAGTCTTAACCGGGACAGCTACGAGCAGTACTTC. Residues: CASSLNRDSYEQYF. The chain carries TRBV27 and TRBJ2-7; TRBD1 aligns across 7 bases. V trimming: 5 bases; J trimming: 3 bases; junction bases outside the gene matches: 7. Germline CDR1 reads MNHEY; CDR2 reads SMNVEV (reference sequence). The CDR3 covers 14 residues.

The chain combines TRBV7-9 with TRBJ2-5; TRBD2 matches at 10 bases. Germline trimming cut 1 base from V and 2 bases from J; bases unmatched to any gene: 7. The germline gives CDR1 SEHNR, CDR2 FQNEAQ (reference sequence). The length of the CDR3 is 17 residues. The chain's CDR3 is CASSLGGLAGEQETQYF. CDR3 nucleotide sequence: TGTGCCAGCAGCTTAGGGGGTCTAGCGGGGGAGCAAGAGACCCAGTACTTC.

The CDR3 DNA follows: TGTGCCAGCAGCACCAGGGGCTATAATTCACCCCTCCACTTT. Amino acid sequence: CASSTRGYNSPLHF. The genes are TRBV5-6 and TRBJ1-6; possible D gene TRBD1, 6 bases. V lost 4 bases and J lost 3, with 8 bases in between. The CDR3 runs to 14 residues. Germline lookup yields CDR1 SGHDT and CDR2 YYEEEE.

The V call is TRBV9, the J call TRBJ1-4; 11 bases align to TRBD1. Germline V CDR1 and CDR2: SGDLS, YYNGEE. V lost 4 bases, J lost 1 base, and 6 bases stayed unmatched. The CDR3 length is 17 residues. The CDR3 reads CASSISGTGGTNEKLFF. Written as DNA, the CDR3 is TGTGCCAGCAGCATCTCCGGGACAGGGGGAACTAATGAAAAACTGTTTTTT.

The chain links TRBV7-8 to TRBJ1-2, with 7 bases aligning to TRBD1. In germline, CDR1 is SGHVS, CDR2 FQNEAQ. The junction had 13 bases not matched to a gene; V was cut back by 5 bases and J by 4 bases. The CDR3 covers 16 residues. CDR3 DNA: TGTGCCAGCAGCGCCCCGAACAGGGGTGGATTCTATGGCTACACCTTC. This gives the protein CASSAPNRGGFYGYTF.

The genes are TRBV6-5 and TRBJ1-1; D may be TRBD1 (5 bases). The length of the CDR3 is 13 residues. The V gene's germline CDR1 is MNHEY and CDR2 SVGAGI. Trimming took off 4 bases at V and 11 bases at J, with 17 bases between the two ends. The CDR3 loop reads CASSSIRASGAFF. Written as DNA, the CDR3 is TGTGCCAGCAGTTCCATCAGGGCTAGTGGGGCTTTCTTT.

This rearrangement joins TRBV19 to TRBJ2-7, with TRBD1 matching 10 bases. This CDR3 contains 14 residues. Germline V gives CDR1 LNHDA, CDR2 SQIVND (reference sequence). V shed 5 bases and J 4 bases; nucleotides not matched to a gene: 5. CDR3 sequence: CASSYLDRGYEQYF. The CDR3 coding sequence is TGTGCCAGTAGTTACTTGGACAGGGGGTACGAGCAGTACTTC.